The sequence of this T cell receptor beta chain was determined in a study of cytomegalovirus exposure and HLA in healthy donors. Data came from immunoSEQ multiplex PCR; TCRdb stores just in-frame clones and leaves some out. Among roughly 220,000 clones listed, 80% to 95% were seen once. With V trimmed by 4 bases and J by 3 bases, 13 bases remained unmatched. The CDR3 runs 18 residues. CDR1 and CDR2 (germline): SGHRS, YFSETQ. Sequenced sample: PBMCs. This chain connects TRBV5-1 to TRBJ2-3; the match to TRBD2 covers 11 bases. This sequence originates from a woman under 30 in good health and CMV-seronegative. The CDR3 sequence is CASSRSPSGRMGTDTQYF. CDR3 DNA sequence: TGCGCCAGCAGCCGGTCCCCTAGCGGGAGGATGGGAACAGATACGCAGTATTTT. The entire variable domain, with the rest obtained from reference TRBV5-1 and TRBJ2-3, is as follows: KAGVTQTPRYLIKTRGQQVTLSCSPISGHRSVSWYQQTPGQGLQFLFEYFSETQRNKGNFPGRFSGRQFSNSRSEMNVSTLELGDSALYLCASSRSPSGRMGTDTQYFGPGTRLTVL.